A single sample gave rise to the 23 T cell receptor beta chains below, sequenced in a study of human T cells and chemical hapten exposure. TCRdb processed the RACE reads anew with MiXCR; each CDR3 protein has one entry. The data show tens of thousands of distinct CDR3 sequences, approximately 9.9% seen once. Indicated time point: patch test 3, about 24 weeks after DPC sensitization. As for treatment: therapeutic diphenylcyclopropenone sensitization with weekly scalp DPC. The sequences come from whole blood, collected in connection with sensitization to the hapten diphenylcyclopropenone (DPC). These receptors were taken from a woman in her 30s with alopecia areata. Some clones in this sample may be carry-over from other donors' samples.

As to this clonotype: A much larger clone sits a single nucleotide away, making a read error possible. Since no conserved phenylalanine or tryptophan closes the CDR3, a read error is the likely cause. CDR3 in amino acids: CASKGSGDSAEQYL. The CDR3 coding sequence is TGTGCCAGTAAGGGCTCAGGGGATTCTGCCGAGCAGTACCTC. V is TRBV19 and J is TRBJ2-7; D perhaps matches TRBD1 (6 bases). V lost 7 bases, J lost 6 bases, and 19 bases lay in between. The CDR3 is made up of 14 amino acids. The germline gives CDR1 LNHDA, CDR2 SQIVND (reference sequence).

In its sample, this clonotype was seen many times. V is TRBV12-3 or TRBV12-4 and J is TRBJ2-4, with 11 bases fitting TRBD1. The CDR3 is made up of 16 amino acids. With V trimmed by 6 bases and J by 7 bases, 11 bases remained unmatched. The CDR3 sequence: CASRRTGGLDRNIQYF. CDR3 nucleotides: TGTGCCAGCAGACGGACAGGGGGCTTGGATAGGAACATTCAGTACTTC.

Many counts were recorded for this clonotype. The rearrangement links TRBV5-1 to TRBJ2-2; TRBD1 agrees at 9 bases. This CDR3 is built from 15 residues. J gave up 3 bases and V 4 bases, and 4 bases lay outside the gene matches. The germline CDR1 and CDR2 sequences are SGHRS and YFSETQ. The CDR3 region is CASSTRTGDTGELFF. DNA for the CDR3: TGCGCCAGCAGCACCAGGACAGGGGACACCGGGGAGCTGTTTTTT. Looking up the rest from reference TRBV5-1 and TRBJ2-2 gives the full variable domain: KAGVTQTPRYLIKTRGQQVTLSCSPISGHRSVSWYQQTPGQGLQFLFEYFSETQRNKGNFPGRFSGRQFSNSRSEMNVSTLELGDSALYLCASSTRTGDTGELFFGEGSRLTVL.

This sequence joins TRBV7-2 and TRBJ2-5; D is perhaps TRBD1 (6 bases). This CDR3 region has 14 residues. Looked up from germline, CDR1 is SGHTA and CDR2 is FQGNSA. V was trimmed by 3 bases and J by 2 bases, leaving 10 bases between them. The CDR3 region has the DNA TGTGCCAGCAGCTTCGTACAGGGACAAGAGACCCAGTACTTC. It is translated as CASSFVQGQETQYF.

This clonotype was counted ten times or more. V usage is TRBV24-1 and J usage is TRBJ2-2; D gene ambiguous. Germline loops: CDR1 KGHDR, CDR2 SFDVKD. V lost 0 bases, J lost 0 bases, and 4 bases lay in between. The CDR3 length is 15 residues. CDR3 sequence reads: CATSDLGPNTGELFF. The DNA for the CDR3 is TGTGCCACCAGTGATTTGGGGCCGAACACCGGGGAGCTGTTTTTT.

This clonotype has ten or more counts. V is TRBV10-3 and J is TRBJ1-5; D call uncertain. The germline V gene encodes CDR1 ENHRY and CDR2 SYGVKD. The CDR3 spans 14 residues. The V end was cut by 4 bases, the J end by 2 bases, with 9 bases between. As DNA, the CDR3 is TGTGCCATCAGTGGAAGTAGGGGCAATCAGCCCCAGCATTTT. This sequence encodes CAISGSRGNQPQHF.

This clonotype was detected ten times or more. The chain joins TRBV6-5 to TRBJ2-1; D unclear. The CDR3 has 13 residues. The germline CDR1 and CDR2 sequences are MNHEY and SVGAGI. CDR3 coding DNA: TGTGCGAGGACGTATAGCTCCTACAATGAGCAGTTCTTC. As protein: CARTYSSYNEQFF.

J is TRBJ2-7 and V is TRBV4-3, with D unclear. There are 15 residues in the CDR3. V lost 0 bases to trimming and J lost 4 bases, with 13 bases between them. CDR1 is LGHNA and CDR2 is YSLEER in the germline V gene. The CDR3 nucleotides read TGCGCCAGCAGCCAAGAAAGTGGCAGTTGGTACGAGCAGTACTTC. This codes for CASSQESGSWYEQYF.

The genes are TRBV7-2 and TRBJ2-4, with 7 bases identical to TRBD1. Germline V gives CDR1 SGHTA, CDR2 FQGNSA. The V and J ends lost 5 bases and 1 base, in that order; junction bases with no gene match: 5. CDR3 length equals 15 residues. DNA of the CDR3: TGTGCCAGCAGCCAAACCAGGGGGGCCAAAAACATTCAGTACTTC. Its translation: CASSQTRGAKNIQYF.

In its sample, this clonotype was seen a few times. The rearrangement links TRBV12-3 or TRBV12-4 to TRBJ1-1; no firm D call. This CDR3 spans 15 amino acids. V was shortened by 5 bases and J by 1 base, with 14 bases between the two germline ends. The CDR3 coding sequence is TGTGCCAGCAGTCTCCAAGGGCGTGGGAACACTGAAGCTTTCTTT. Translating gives CASSLQGRGNTEAFF.

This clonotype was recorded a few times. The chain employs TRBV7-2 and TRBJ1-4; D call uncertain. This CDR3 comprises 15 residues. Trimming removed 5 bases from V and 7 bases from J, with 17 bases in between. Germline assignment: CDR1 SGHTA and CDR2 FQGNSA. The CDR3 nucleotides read TGTGCCAGCAGCCGACGAAGTGGTATTGGTGAAAAACTGTTTTTT. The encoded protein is CASSRRSGIGEKLFF.

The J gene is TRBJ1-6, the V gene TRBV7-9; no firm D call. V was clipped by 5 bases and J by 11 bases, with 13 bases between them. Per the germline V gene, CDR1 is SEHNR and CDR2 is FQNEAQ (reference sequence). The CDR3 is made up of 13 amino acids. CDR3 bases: TGTGCCAGCAGCCCGGACGGATTTGCACCCCTCCACTTT. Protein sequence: CASSPDGFAPLHF.

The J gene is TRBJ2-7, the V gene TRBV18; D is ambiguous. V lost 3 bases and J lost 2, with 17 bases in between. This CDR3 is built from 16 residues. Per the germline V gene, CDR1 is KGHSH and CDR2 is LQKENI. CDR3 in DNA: TGTGCCAGCTCACCGGTTATATCCAAAGGAACCTACGAGCAGTACTTC. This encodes CASSPVISKGTYEQYF. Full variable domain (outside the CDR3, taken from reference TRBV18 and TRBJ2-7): NAGVMQNPRHLVRRRGQEARLRCSPMKGHSHVYWYRQLPEEGLKFMVYLQKENIIDESGMPKERFSAEFPKEGPSILRIQQVVRGDSAAYFCASSPVISKGTYEQYFGPGTRLTVT.

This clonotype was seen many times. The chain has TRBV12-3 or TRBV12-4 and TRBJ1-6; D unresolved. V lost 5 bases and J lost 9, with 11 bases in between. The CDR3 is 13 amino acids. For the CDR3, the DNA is TGTGCCAGCAGTCCCGGAGGCGGTTCACCCCTCCACTTT. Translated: CASSPGGGSPLHF.

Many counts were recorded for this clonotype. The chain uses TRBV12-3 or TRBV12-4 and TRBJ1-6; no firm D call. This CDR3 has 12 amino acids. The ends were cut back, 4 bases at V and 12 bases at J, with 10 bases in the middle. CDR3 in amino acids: CASSSEPGPLHF. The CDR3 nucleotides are TGTGCCAGCAGTTCCGAACCTGGACCCCTCCACTTT.

CDR3 DNA: TGTGCCAGCAGTTATCAGGGCGCGGGCGAGACCCAGTACTTC. Its protein product is CASSYQGAGETQYF. This rearrangement joins TRBV28 to TRBJ2-5; the D call may be TRBD1 or TRBD2 (5 bases each). This CDR3 comprises 14 residues. V lost 4 bases to trimming and J lost 5 bases, with 14 bases between them. Germline loops: CDR1 MDHEN, CDR2 SYDVKM.

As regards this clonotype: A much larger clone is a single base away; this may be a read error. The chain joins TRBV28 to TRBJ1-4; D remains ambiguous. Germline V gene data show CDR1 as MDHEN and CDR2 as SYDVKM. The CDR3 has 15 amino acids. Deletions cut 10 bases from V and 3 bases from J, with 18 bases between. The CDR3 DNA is TGTGCCACCCGAGATGGCGGTCAAGCTAATGAAAAACTGTTTTTT. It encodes CATRDGGQANEKLFF.

CDR3 DNA: TGTGCCAGCAGTGAAGGCGTCTATGGCTACACCTTC. Translation: CASSEGVYGYTF. This chain connects TRBV6-1 to TRBJ1-2; D unclear. Per germline, CDR1 MNHNS and CDR2 SASEGT. This CDR3 is 12 amino acids long. The V end lost 1 base, the J end lost 4 bases, and 4 bases lay between the germline ends.

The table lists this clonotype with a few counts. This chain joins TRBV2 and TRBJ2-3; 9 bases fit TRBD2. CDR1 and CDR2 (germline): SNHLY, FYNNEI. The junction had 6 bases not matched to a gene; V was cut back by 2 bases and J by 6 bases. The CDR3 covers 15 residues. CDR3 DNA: TGTGCCAGCAGTGAAAAGGGACTAGCATCCGATACGCAGTATTTT. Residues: CASSEKGLASDTQYF.

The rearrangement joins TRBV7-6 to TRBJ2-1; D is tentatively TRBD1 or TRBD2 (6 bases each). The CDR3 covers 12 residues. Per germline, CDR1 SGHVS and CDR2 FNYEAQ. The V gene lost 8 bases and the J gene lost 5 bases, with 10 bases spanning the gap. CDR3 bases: TGTGCCAGCCGGGGGCCCAACAATGAGCAGTTCTTC. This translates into CASRGPNNEQFF.

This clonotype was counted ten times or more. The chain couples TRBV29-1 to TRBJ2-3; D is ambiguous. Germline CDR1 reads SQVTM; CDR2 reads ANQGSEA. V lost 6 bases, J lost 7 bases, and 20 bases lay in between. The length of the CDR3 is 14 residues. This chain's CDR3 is CSVRRSVGRNTQYF. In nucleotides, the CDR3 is TGCAGCGTGAGACGGTCTGTAGGTCGAAATACGCAGTATTTT.

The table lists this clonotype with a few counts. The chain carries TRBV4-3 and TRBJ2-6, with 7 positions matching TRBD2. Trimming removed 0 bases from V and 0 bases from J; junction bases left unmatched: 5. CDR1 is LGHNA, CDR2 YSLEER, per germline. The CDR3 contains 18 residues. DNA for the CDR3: TGCGCCAGCAGCCAAGAGGGGGGACTAAGCTCTGGGGCCAACGTCCTGACTTTC. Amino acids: CASSQEGGLSSGANVLTF.

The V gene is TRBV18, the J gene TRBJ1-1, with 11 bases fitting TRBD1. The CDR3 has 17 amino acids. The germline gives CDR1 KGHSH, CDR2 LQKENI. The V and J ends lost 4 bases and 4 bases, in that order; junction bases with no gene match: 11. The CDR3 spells CASSLKGQGVGRTEAFF. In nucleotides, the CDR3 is TGTGCCAGCTCACTTAAGGGACAGGGGGTCGGTCGCACTGAAGCTTTCTTT.